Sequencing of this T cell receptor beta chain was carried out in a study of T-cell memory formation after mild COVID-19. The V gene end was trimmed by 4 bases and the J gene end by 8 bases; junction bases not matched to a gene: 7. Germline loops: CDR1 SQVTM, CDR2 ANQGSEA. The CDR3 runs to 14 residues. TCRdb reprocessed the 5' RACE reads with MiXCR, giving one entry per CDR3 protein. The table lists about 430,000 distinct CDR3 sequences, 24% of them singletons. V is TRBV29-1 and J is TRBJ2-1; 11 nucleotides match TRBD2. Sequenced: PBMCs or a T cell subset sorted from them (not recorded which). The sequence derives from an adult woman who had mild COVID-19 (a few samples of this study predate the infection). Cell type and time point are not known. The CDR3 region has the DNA TGCAGCGTTGGACTAGCGGGGCGGAGCGATGAGCAGTTCTTC. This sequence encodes CSVGLAGRSDEQFF.